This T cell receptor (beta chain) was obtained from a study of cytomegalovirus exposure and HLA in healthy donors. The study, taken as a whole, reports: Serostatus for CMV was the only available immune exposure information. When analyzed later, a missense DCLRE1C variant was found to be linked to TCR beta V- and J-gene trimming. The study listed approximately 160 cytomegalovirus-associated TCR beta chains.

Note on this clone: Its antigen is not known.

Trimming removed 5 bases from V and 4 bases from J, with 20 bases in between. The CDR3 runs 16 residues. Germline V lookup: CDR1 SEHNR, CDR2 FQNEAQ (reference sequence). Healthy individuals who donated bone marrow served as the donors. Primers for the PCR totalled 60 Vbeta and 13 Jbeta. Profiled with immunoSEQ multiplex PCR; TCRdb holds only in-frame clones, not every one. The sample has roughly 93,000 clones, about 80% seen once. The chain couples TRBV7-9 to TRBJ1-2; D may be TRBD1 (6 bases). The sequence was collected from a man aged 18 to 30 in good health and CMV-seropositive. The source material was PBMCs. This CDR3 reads CASSPNSGVGSYGYTF. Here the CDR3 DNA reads TGTGCCAGCAGCCCAAACTCAGGGGTGGGTAGCTATGGCTACACCTTC.